These T cell receptor beta chains were read from a single sample in a study of cytomegalovirus exposure and HLA in healthy donors. The method was immunoSEQ multiplex PCR; TCRdb's version includes in-frame clones alone and lacks a portion of them. The sample lists roughly 150,000 clones; 60% to 80% were seen once. The sample was PBMCs. The receptor source for this set is a man aged 18 to 35 in good health and CMV-seropositive. Both conserved end residues are part of each CDR3. D genes are given only for firm matches. Size values are once, few and many counts, or a class for expanded clones, and some rows have none.

length: 14; D: -; J: TRBJ2-7; V: TRBV19; size: -; CDR3: CASSPRTYSYEQYF
length: 16; D: TRBD2; J: TRBJ2-1; V: TRBV27; size: few; CDR3: CASSFAGGSSYNEQFF
length: 19; D: TRBD1; J: TRBJ2-1; V: TRBV5-1; size: -; CDR3: CASSLALGSWDRDYNEQFF
length: 15; D: -; J: TRBJ1-4; V: TRBV28; size: -; CDR3: CASSQAGEANEKLFF
length: 15; D: -; J: TRBJ2-7; V: TRBV5-1; size: -; CDR3: CASSLEGGSLYEQYF
length: 16; D: TRBD2; J: TRBJ2-1; V: TRBV5-6; size: -; CDR3: CASSLRAGAPYNEQFF
length: 17; D: TRBD1; J: TRBJ2-1; V: TRBV5-6; size: -; CDR3: CASSYPSGQIIYNEQFF
length: 13; D: TRBD1; J: -; V: TRBV7-2; size: -; CDR3: CASSLATGYEQYF
length: 13; D: -; J: TRBJ2-3; V: TRBV14; size: once; CDR3: CASSHGRTDTQYF
length: 16; D: TRBD2; J: TRBJ2-2; V: TRBV10-3; size: -; CDR3: CAITSGLAGATGELFF
length: 18; D: -; J: TRBJ2-7; V: TRBV7-9; size: -; CDR3: CSSSQGQTARASSYEQYF
length: 14; D: TRBD1; J: TRBJ1-1; V: TRBV6-1; size: once; CDR3: CASIYRGRSTEAFF
length: 17; D: TRBD1; J: TRBJ1-3; V: TRBV14; size: -; CDR3: CASSQDWDRGLGNTIYF
length: 14; D: -; J: TRBJ1-4; V: TRBV15; size: -; CDR3: CATSRVGGGEKLFF
length: 18; D: TRBD1; J: TRBJ1-5; V: TRBV7-9; size: -; CDR3: CSSSLAVFGTGDIQPQHF
length: 15; D: -; J: TRBJ2-7; V: TRBV29-1; size: -; CDR3: CSVEEGGTKGYEQYF
length: 15; D: -; J: TRBJ1-1; V: TRBV5-5; size: -; CDR3: CASSLSLGRVVEAFF
length: 16; D: -; J: TRBJ2-3; V: TRBV7-2; size: -; CDR3: CASTQGASGRTDTQYF
length: 14; D: -; J: TRBJ1-2; V: TRBV7-2; size: -; CDR3: CASSSLTYYASYTF
length: 15; D: -; J: TRBJ2-2; V: TRBV19; size: once; CDR3: CASSIRQGGTGELFF
length: 16; D: -; J: TRBJ2-7; V: TRBV4-1; size: -; CDR3: CASSPTGRTSYYEQYF
length: 14; D: TRBD1; J: TRBJ1-1; V: TRBV11-2; size: once; CDR3: CASSSFSGGTEAFF
length: 12; D: TRBD1; J: TRBJ1-4; V: TRBV6-1; size: -; CDR3: CASSTWDRILFF
length: 15; D: -; J: TRBJ2-2; V: TRBV5-6; size: few; CDR3: CASSRAPFRTGELFF
length: 15; D: TRBD2; J: TRBJ2-2; V: TRBV7-8; size: -; CDR3: CASSLTSVTTGELFF
length: 15; D: -; J: TRBJ2-7; V: TRBV4-2; size: few; CDR3: CASSQGSGLPYEQYF
length: 17; D: TRBD1; J: TRBJ2-2; V: TRBV19; size: -; CDR3: CATTTGGPPYTPRELFF
length: 17; D: TRBD1; J: TRBJ1-1; V: TRBV4-1; size: few; CDR3: CASSADNRGGVTFEAFF
length: 13; D: -; J: TRBJ2-2; V: TRBV5-1; size: few; CDR3: CASRGRSTGELFF
length: 13; D: TRBD1; J: TRBJ1-2; V: TRBV23-1; size: -; CDR3: CASRDRGRYGYTF
length: 14; D: -; J: TRBJ1-5; V: TRBV6-1; size: -; CDR3: CASTTYRERQPQHF
length: 14; D: -; J: TRBJ2-1; V: TRBV2; size: -; CDR3: CASSDTSSYNEQFF
length: 13; D: -; J: TRBJ2-7; V: TRBV28; size: once; CDR3: CATSGTPSYEQYF
length: 12; D: TRBD1; J: TRBJ1-2; V: TRBV4-1; size: -; CDR3: CASAAGGSGYTF
length: 12; D: -; J: TRBJ1-5; V: TRBV6-1; size: once; CDR3: CASSYFNQPQHF
length: 13; D: -; J: TRBJ1-1; V: TRBV28; size: -; CDR3: CASIPHGQNEAFF
length: 14; D: -; J: TRBJ1-1; V: TRBV27; size: -; CDR3: CASSLSGRTFEAFF
length: 13; D: -; J: TRBJ1-2; V: TRBV27; size: few; CDR3: CASTGRGYDGYTF
length: 12; D: -; J: TRBJ1-1; V: TRBV18; size: -; CDR3: CASSPKRVEAFF
length: 17; D: TRBD1; J: TRBJ1-5; V: TRBV10-2; size: -; CDR3: CASSAHQGARSIRPQHF
length: 15; D: -; J: TRBJ2-2; V: TRBV18; size: -; CDR3: CASSRDSAFVGELFF
length: 14; D: -; J: TRBJ2-7; V: TRBV6-5; size: few; CDR3: CASSYRLGPYEQYF
length: 15; D: TRBD1; J: TRBJ1-5; V: TRBV4-2; size: once; CDR3: CASSKTGDRNQPQHF
length: 12; D: -; J: TRBJ2-7; V: TRBV10-3; size: once; CDR3: CANAGDTYGQYF
length: 15; D: TRBD1; J: TRBJ2-2; V: TRBV18; size: -; CDR3: CASSQAGGGTGELFF
length: 12; D: -; J: TRBJ2-1; V: TRBV30; size: -; CDR3: CAWSPNYNEQFF
length: 14; D: -; J: TRBJ2-7; V: TRBV5-1; size: -; CDR3: CASSLGGSGPEQYF
length: 15; D: TRBD1; J: TRBJ2-1; V: TRBV30; size: -; CDR3: CAWSPTGQANNEQFF
length: 15; D: -; J: TRBJ2-5; V: TRBV11-1; size: -; CDR3: CASSFPFQEQETQYF
length: 14; D: -; J: TRBJ2-5; V: TRBV6-1; size: -; CDR3: CASSEGRVWETQYF
length: 14; D: -; J: TRBJ2-7; V: TRBV5-4; size: -; CDR3: CASSLYPGSYEQYF
length: 14; D: -; J: TRBJ1-5; V: TRBV28; size: once; CDR3: CASKADYSNQPQHF
length: 19; D: -; J: TRBJ2-1; V: TRBV4-3; size: -; CDR3: CASSQDRLGGKTSYNEQFF
length: 13; D: TRBD1; J: TRBJ1-1; V: TRBV7-3; size: once; CDR3: CASSIRQGTEAFF
length: 13; D: -; J: TRBJ1-2; V: TRBV28; size: -; CDR3: CASSLSGVLGYTF